This T cell receptor beta chain was retrieved from a study of prognosis after radiotherapy for stage I lung cancer. There are 13 residues in the CDR3. The ends lost 2 bases at V and 9 bases at J; junction bases unmatched: 5. From germline, CDR1 is SGHTA and CDR2 FQGTGA. There are many counts of this clonotype. The antigen is not known. TCR beta CDR3 amplification from genomic DNA was performed by two-round multiplex PCR. Amplification during the initial PCR round employed primers specific to each TRBV and TRBJ gene. TCRdb used MiXCR to reprocess the multiplex PCR reads, holding one entry per CDR3 protein. The sample lists some 14,000 distinct CDR3 sequences, roughly 50% seen once, with 25% to 35% in the top ten. Broader study findings: Some patients went on to develop distant metastases. Their Shannon entropy after stereotactic body radiation therapy was lower, and its change from baseline was also lower.

The rearrangement joins TRBV7-3 to TRBJ2-5; 8 bases agree with TRBD1. Sequencing used PBMCs, obtained before or after stereotactic body radiation therapy (not recorded which). This clonotype originated in a donor at least 50 years old with non-small cell lung cancer. The CDR3 sequence is CASSLETGASQYF. The CDR3 DNA sequence: TGTGCCAGCAGCTTAGAGACAGGGGCGTCCCAGTACTTC.